The clone carrying this T cell receptor beta chain was detected ten times or more. Its cognate antigen is unknown. The V end was cut by 3 bases, the J end by 8 bases, with 22 bases between. CDR3 length: 16 amino acids. This entry is derived from a study of beta chain features in type 1 diabetes. General study findings and limits: Shortening that was moderate but significant affected the TCRB CDR3s of Type 1 diabetes patients in all four CD4+ subsets.

Since all of the isolated RNA was reverse transcribed, expressed TCRB transcripts were what got sequenced. This table comes from immunoSEQ multiplex PCR, and its TCRdb copy is limited to in-frame clones, with some not included. Here the sample spans about 180,000 clones, approximately 8.4% being singletons. The sample taken for sequencing was central memory CD4+ T cells from blood. This chain joins TRBV23-1 and TRBJ1-1; maybe TRBD1 (5 bases). TRBV23-1 is treated as an ORF (open reading frame) with a function not yet certain. The source of this sequence is a man between 18 and 29 years old with type 1 diabetes. CDR3 region: CASSHHFRPGDGEAFF. The CDR3, as DNA: TGCGCCAGCAGTCACCACTTCCGGCCGGGGGACGGAGAAGCTTTCTTT.